This passage covers 31 T cell receptor beta chains from one sample sequenced in a study of CD8 T cells in Susac syndrome. Reverse transcription of roughly 0.5 to 1 ug RNA was carried out with random hexamers. TCRdb re-called the immunoSEQ multiplex PCR reads with MiXCR, one entry per CDR3 protein. The table records around 80,000 distinct CDR3 sequences, approximately 93% of them present only once. The sample taken for sequencing was CD8+ T cells from PBMCs. The receptor source for this set is a human donor with Susac syndrome.

This clonotype was observed a handful of times. V gene TRBV7-9 combines with J gene TRBJ1-1; D is ambiguous. The V gene's germline CDR1 is SEHNR and CDR2 FQNEAQ (reference sequence). V was pared by 5 bases and J by 1 base, with 5 bases between. This CDR3 comprises 12 residues. The CDR3: CASSQENTEAFF. The DNA of the CDR3 is TGTGCCAGCAGCCAGGAGAACACTGAAGCTTTCTTT.

The V gene is TRBV27, the J gene TRBJ1-6, with D uncertain. The CDR3 consists of 13 residues. Looked up from germline, CDR1 is MNHEY and CDR2 is SMNVEV (reference sequence). Trimming took off 7 bases at V and 5 bases at J, with 9 bases between the two ends. The CDR3 loop reads CASTPRHNSPLHF. CDR3 in DNA: TGTGCCAGCACCCCGAGACATAATTCACCCCTCCACTTT.

The V call is TRBV19, the J call TRBJ1-1; D remains unclear. CDR1 and CDR2 (germline): LNHDA, SQIVND (reference sequence). V dropped 1 base and J dropped 5 bases, with 5 bases sitting between them. CDR3 length: 12 amino acids. DNA of the CDR3: TGTGCCAGTAGTATAGGGTGGACTGAAGCTTTCTTT. This sequence encodes CASSIGWTEAFF. Complete variable domain (other parts from reference TRBV19 and TRBJ1-1): DGGITQSPKYLFRKEGQNVTLSCEQNLNHDAMYWYRQDPGQGLRLIYYSQIVNDFQKGDIAEGYSVSREKKESFPLTVTSAQKNPTAFYLCASSIGWTEAFFGQGTRLTVV.

The V and J genes are TRBV14 and TRBJ1-4; a possible D gene is TRBD1 (6 bases). The germline V and J ends were trimmed by 5 bases and 6 bases, with 16 bases remaining between them. Per the germline V gene, CDR1 is SGHDN and CDR2 is FVKESK. This CDR3 region has 15 residues. The CDR3 nucleotides are TGTGCCAGCAGCGCGGACAGTTACTGGGATGAAAAACTGTTTTTT. It encodes CASSADSYWDEKLFF. Complete variable domain (other parts from reference TRBV14 and TRBJ1-4): EAGVTQFPSHSVIEKGQTVTLRCDPISGHDNLYWYRRVMGKEIKFLLHFVKESKQDESGMPNNRFLAERTGGTYSTLKVQPAELEDSGVYFCASSADSYWDEKLFFGSGTQLSVL.

The chain combines TRBV5-6 with TRBJ1-2; 10 bases map to TRBD1. J lost 3 bases, V lost 3 bases, and 5 bases had no gene match. Germline V gene data show CDR1 as SGHDT and CDR2 as YYEEEE. CDR3 length: 15 amino acids. CDR3 in DNA: TGTGCCAGCAGCTCAGAGACAGGGGGCGACTATGGCTACACCTTC. Translated, it gives CASSSETGGDYGYTF.

The chain links TRBV9 to TRBJ1-2; D is undetermined. Trimming took 3 bases from V and 4 from J, leaving 10 bases between them. The CDR3 sequence is 13 residues long. Germline V gives CDR1 SGDLS, CDR2 YYNGEE. CDR3 loop: CASSAEEGYGYTF. The CDR3 region has the DNA TGTGCCAGCAGCGCCGAAGAGGGCTATGGCTACACCTTC. Complete variable domain (other parts from reference TRBV9 and TRBJ1-2): DSGVTQTPKHLITATGQRVTLRCSPRSGDLSVYWYQQSLDQGLQFLIQYYNGEERAKGNILERFSAQQFPDLHSELNLSSLELGDSALYFCASSAEEGYGYTFGSGTRLTVV.

CDR3 coding DNA: TGTGCCAGCAGCCCAGGGTACGGGGAGCTGTTTTTT. This encodes CASSPGYGELFF. V is TRBV9 and J is TRBJ2-2; tentatively, D is TRBD1 (5 bases). CDR3 length equals 12 residues. V was shortened by 4 bases and J by 7 bases, with 8 bases between the two germline ends. Germline CDR1 is SGDLS and CDR2 is YYNGEE.

This chain links TRBV7-9 with TRBJ2-7; 9 nucleotides align to TRBD1. Per germline, CDR1 SEHNR and CDR2 FQNEAQ (reference sequence). The CDR3 length is 16 residues. V lost 5 bases and J lost 4; bases outside the gene matches: 12. CDR3 in DNA: TGTGCCAGCAGCCCCGAGCCGAGGACAGGGGAGTACGAGCAGTACTTC. Encoded protein: CASSPEPRTGEYEQYF.

V gene TRBV6-5 combines with J gene TRBJ2-3; tentative D call: TRBD1 (5 bases). Germline-derived CDR1 and CDR2 are MNHEY and SVGAGI. Trimming cost V 0 bases and J 1 base, with 8 bases left between them. CDR3 length: 15 amino acids. The CDR3 sequence is CASSYSTTGTDTQYF. CDR3 coding DNA: TGTGCCAGCAGTTACTCTACGACAGGCACAGATACGCAGTATTTT.

A single count supports this clonotype. CDR3 residues: CASSFGTGLDEQYF. The CDR3, as DNA: TGTGCCAGCAGCTTCGGGACAGGTCTTGACGAGCAGTACTTC. J is TRBJ2-7 and V is TRBV7-2; the match to TRBD1 covers 8 bases. The CDR3 contains 14 residues. The germline V gene has CDR1 SGHTA and CDR2 FQGNSA. The junction had 6 bases not matched to a gene; V was cut back by 3 bases and J by 5 bases. Full variable domain (remainder filled in from reference TRBV7-2 and TRBJ2-7): GAGVSQSPSNKVTEKGKDVELRCDPISGHTALYWYRQSLGQGLEFLIYFQGNSAPDKSGLPSDRFSAERTGGSVSTLTIQRTQQEDSAVYLCASSFGTGLDEQYFGPGTRLTVT.

The rearrangement uses TRBV20-1 and TRBJ2-1; 7 nucleotides agree with TRBD1. The CDR3 spans 15 residues. Unmatched junction bases numbered 12, after V lost 5 bases and J lost 5 bases. CDR1 is DFQATT and CDR2 is SNEGSKA in the germline V gene (reference sequence). The DNA of the CDR3 is TGCAGTGCTCTAAGAGGCAGTGGGACAGACAATGAGCAGTTCTTC. Translated: CSALRGSGTDNEQFF.

The gene calls are TRBV4-1 and TRBJ2-7; 10 bases are shared with TRBD2. The CDR3 is 16 residues long. The trim removed 2 bases at V and 0 bases at J, leaving 4 bases unmatched. Germline-derived CDR1 and CDR2 are MGHRA and YSYEKL. The CDR3 DNA reads TGCGCCAGCAGCCAAATCCTAGCGGGGGCCTCCTACGAGCAGTACTTC. Amino acids: CASSQILAGASYEQYF.

Here the CDR3 reads CSARDLGSSYEQYF. The CDR3, as DNA: TGCAGTGCTAGAGATCTCGGAAGCTCCTACGAGCAGTACTTC. The chain has TRBV20-1 and TRBJ2-7; D unclear. Germline lookup yields CDR1 DFQATT and CDR2 SNEGSKA (reference sequence). The CDR3 totals 14 residues. Deletions cut 0 bases from V and 0 bases from J, with 9 bases between.

The rearrangement joins TRBV15 to TRBJ1-3, with no clear D. In germline, CDR1 is LNHNV, CDR2 YYDKDF (reference sequence). The V end was cut by 1 base, the J end by 2 bases, with 9 bases between. The CDR3 covers 15 residues. The CDR3 nucleotides read TGTGCCACCAGCAGAGGGTCGAGCACTGGAAACACCATATATTTT. It is translated as CATSRGSSTGNTIYF.

This clonotype was counted once. The rearrangement uses TRBV20-1 and TRBJ1-5; possibly TRBD1 for D (5 bases). V was clipped by 2 bases and J by 3 bases, with 8 bases between them. This CDR3 is built from 13 residues. The germline V gene encodes CDR1 DFQATT and CDR2 SNEGSKA (reference sequence). In nucleotides, the CDR3 is TGCAGTGCTAGACCAGGGATCAATCAGCCCCAGCATTTT. Its protein product is CSARPGINQPQHF.

This clonotype was seen more than once but under ten times. This chain uses TRBV5-8 with TRBJ2-7, with TRBD2 identical over 11 bases. The CDR3 length is 15 residues. V trimming: 4 bases; J trimming: 1 base; junction bases outside the gene matches: 4. Germline CDR1 reads SGHTS; CDR2 reads YDEGEE. CDR3 loop: CASSAGTSGSYEQYF. CDR3 nucleotides: TGTGCCAGCAGCGCCGGGACTAGCGGTTCCTACGAGCAGTACTTC.

V gene TRBV5-1 combines with J gene TRBJ1-1; 7 positions match TRBD1. The trim removed 2 bases at V and 5 bases at J, leaving 9 bases unmatched. From germline, CDR1 is SGHRS and CDR2 YFSETQ. This CDR3 region has 15 residues. The CDR3 DNA is TGCGCCAGCAGCTTACTTGACAGGGTGGTAACTGAAGCTTTCTTT. Its translation: CASSLLDRVVTEAFF.

This clonotype appeared a single time. The chain links TRBV7-9 to TRBJ1-1; no clear D gene. This CDR3 contains 15 residues. Per the germline V gene, CDR1 is SEHNR and CDR2 is FQNEAQ (reference sequence). V lost 2 bases and J 3 bases, leaving 13 bases between the germline ends. CDR3 nucleotides: TGTGCCAGCAGCTTACTAAGGAGGGAGGACACTGAAGCTTTCTTT. The encoded protein is CASSLLRREDTEAFF. Full variable domain (missing parts from reference TRBV7-9 and TRBJ1-1): DTGVSQNPRHKITKRGQNVTFRCDPISEHNRLYWYRQTLGQGPEFLTYFQNEAQLEKSRLLSDRFSAERPKGSFSTLEIQRTEQGDSAMYLCASSLLRREDTEAFFGQGTRLTVV.

The V gene is TRBV5-4, the J gene TRBJ2-7; 10 nucleotides match TRBD1. The trim removed 3 bases at V and 5 bases at J, leaving 5 bases unmatched. This CDR3 comprises 14 residues. The germline gives CDR1 SGHNT, CDR2 YYREEE (reference sequence). The CDR3 loop is CASSSGQGINEQYF. As DNA, the CDR3 is TGTGCCAGCAGCTCGGGACAGGGGATCAACGAGCAGTACTTC.

This clonotype was observed once. The chain is built from TRBV7-8 and TRBJ1-2; D gene ambiguous. The ends were cut back, 1 base at V and 8 bases at J, with 20 bases in the middle. CDR1 and CDR2 from the germline V gene are SGHVS and FQNEAQ. The CDR3 runs to 16 residues. The CDR3 DNA sequence: TGTGCCAGCAGCTTAGGCTGGGCAGCTACTACTGAAGGCTACACCTTC. This translates into CASSLGWAATTEGYTF.

The chain carries TRBV3-1 and TRBJ2-2; D ambiguous. Germline lookup yields CDR1 LGHDT and CDR2 YNNKEL (reference sequence). The length of the CDR3 is 11 residues. Trimming took 3 bases from V and 4 from J, leaving 0 bases between them. CDR3 DNA: TGTGCCAGCAGCCACACCGGGGAGCTGTTTTTT. As protein: CASSHTGELFF. Complete variable domain (other parts from reference TRBV3-1 and TRBJ2-2): DTAVSQTPKYLVTQMGNDKSIKCEQNLGHDTMYWYKQDSKKFLKIMFSYNNKELIINETVPNRFSPKSPDKAHLNLHINSLELGDSAVYFCASSHTGELFFGEGSRLTVL.

This sequence joins TRBV27 and TRBJ1-5, with TRBD1 matching over 8 bases. Germline V gene lookup returns CDR1 MNHEY and CDR2 SMNVEV (reference sequence). CDR3 length: 14 residues. V was pared by 8 bases and J by 0 bases, with 3 bases of the junction left unmatched. Here the CDR3 reads CASSGGYSNQPQHF. CDR3 DNA sequence: TGTGCCAGCTCAGGGGGCTATAGCAATCAGCCCCAGCATTTT.

The rearrangement uses TRBV20-1 and TRBJ1-4; 7 positions agree with TRBD1. V was pared by 3 bases and J by 8 bases, with 6 bases of the junction left unmatched. CDR1 is DFQATT, CDR2 SNEGSKA, per germline (reference sequence). CDR3 size: 13 residues. The CDR3 nucleotides are TGCAGTGCTAGGAAGGACAGGTCCGAAAAACTGTTTTTT. Protein product: CSARKDRSEKLFF.

The chain links TRBV20-1 to TRBJ2-1; a possible D gene is TRBD2 (6 bases). The V end lost 0 bases, the J end lost 0 bases, and 9 bases lay between the germline ends. CDR1 and CDR2 (germline): DFQATT, SNEGSKA (reference sequence). The CDR3 runs 15 residues. As DNA, the CDR3 is TGCAGTGCTAGAGATGCGGGGAGCTCCTACAATGAGCAGTTCTTC. It is translated as CSARDAGSSYNEQFF.

V and J are TRBV30 and TRBJ1-2, with D unresolved. V was pared by 3 bases and J by 6 bases, with 5 bases between. Looked up from germline, CDR1 is GTSNPN and CDR2 is SVGIG (reference sequence). The CDR3 covers 10 residues. The CDR3 reads CAWRRDGYTF. CDR3 DNA sequence: TGTGCCTGGAGAAGAGATGGCTACACCTTC.

The chain has TRBV7-9 and TRBJ1-2; D unclear. Trimming shortened V by 5 bases and J by 8 bases, and 6 bases separated the two germline ends. Germline assignment: CDR1 SEHNR and CDR2 FQNEAQ (reference sequence). CDR3 size: 10 residues. CDR3 nucleotide sequence: TGTGCCAGCAGCGCTTCGGGCTACACCTTC. Encoded protein: CASSASGYTF. The variable domain in full, completed from reference TRBV7-9 and TRBJ1-2, reads DTGVSQNPRHKITKRGQNVTFRCDPISEHNRLYWYRQTLGQGPEFLTYFQNEAQLEKSRLLSDRFSAERPKGSFSTLEIQRTEQGDSAMYLCASSASGYTFGSGTRLTVV.

This chain connects TRBV20-1 to TRBJ2-7; 12 nucleotides agree with TRBD2. The CDR3 covers 14 residues. Germline CDR1 and CDR2: DFQATT and SNEGSKA (reference sequence). After removal of 3 bases from V and 1 base from J, the junction contained 1 base not matched to a gene. CDR3 nucleotides: TGCAGTGCTAGGACTAGCGGGGGATCCTACGAGCAGTACTTC. Amino acids: CSARTSGGSYEQYF.

The chain employs TRBV7-2 and TRBJ2-7; 13 nucleotides match TRBD2. The V segment lost 4 bases and the J segment 1 base; nucleotides outside the gene matches: 4. Germline CDR1 and CDR2: SGHTA and FQGNSA. This CDR3 contains 16 residues. The chain's CDR3 is CASSYGTSGISYEQYF. The CDR3 coding sequence is TGTGCCAGCAGCTACGGGACTAGCGGGATTTCCTACGAGCAGTACTTC.

In this sample, this clonotype turned up once. The CDR3 region is CSVETENTGELFF. The DNA of the CDR3 is TGCAGCGTTGAAACAGAGAACACCGGGGAGCTGTTTTTT. The rearrangement links TRBV29-1 to TRBJ2-2; D unresolved. CDR1 and CDR2 (germline): SQVTM, ANQGSEA. This CDR3 is 13 amino acids long. The V end was cut by 2 bases, the J end by 1 base, with 5 bases between.

This clonotype was observed once. The CDR3 bases are TGCAGTGCTGTTCTAAGGTCCTACAATGAGCAGTTCTTC. Protein: CSAVLRSYNEQFF. The V gene is TRBV20-1, the J gene TRBJ2-1; D is unresolved. CDR1 and CDR2 (germline): DFQATT, SNEGSKA (reference sequence). This CDR3 spans 13 amino acids. The V gene lost 5 bases and the J gene lost 1 base, with 9 bases spanning the gap.

This chain connects TRBV30 to TRBJ2-5, with D uncertain. The CDR3 has 13 residues. CDR1 GTSNPN and CDR2 SVGIG come from the germline V gene (reference sequence). The V end was cut by 0 bases, the J end by 0 bases, with 5 bases between. The CDR3 loop reads CAWSVGNQETQYF. As DNA, the CDR3 is TGTGCCTGGAGTGTCGGCAACCAAGAGACCCAGTACTTC.